What follows are 17 T cell receptor beta chains derived from one specimen sequenced in a study of blood T cell repertoires in COVID-19. Profiled with immunoSEQ multiplex PCR; TCRdb holds only in-frame clones, not every one. The sample lists tens of thousands of clones, about 77% occurring once. The sample taken for sequencing was peripheral blood. The origin of the receptors is a man aged 65 to 85 with COVID-19, enrolled during active disease.

The rearrangement joins TRBV18 to TRBJ1-2; TRBD1 matches 10 bases. Germline V gene sequence: CDR1 KGHSH, CDR2 LQKENI. This CDR3 contains 15 residues. V was pared by 3 bases and J by 7 bases, with 8 bases of the junction left unmatched. The CDR3 coding sequence is TGTGCCAGCTCACCCCGGGACAGGGGCGGGTCTGGCTACACCTTC. This sequence encodes CASSPRDRGGSGYTF.

The V call is TRBV6-2 or TRBV6-3, the J call TRBJ2-2; D remains ambiguous. The CDR3 runs 13 residues. Between the trimmed V and J ends, which lost 6 bases and 7 bases, there was a span of 12 bases. Germline V gene sequence: CDR1 MNHEY, CDR2 SVGEGT. CDR3 nucleotide sequence: TGTGCCAGCAGCGATACAATCCTCGGGGAGCTGTTTTTT. Its protein product is CASSDTILGELFF.

V is TRBV5-6 and J is TRBJ1-1; 7 nucleotides match TRBD1. The CDR3 runs to 15 residues. The V and J ends lost 3 bases and 2 bases, in that order; junction bases with no gene match: 7. Germline V gene lookup returns CDR1 SGHDT and CDR2 YYEEEE. The DNA of the CDR3 is TGTGCCAGCAGCTCTATGGACAGGTTAAACACTGAAGCTTTCTTT. It codes for CASSSMDRLNTEAFF. The full variable domain, its missing parts supplied by reference TRBV5-6 and TRBJ1-1, is DAGVTQSPTHLIKTRGQQVTLRCSPKSGHDTVSWYQQALGQGPQFIFQYYEEEERQRGNFPDRFSGHQFPNYSSELNVNALLLGDSALYLCASSSMDRLNTEAFFGQGTRLTVV.

The V call is TRBV5-1, the J call TRBJ2-5; 16 nucleotides align to TRBD2. The ends lost 7 bases at V and 5 bases at J; junction bases unmatched: 17. The CDR3 is 19 residues long. Germline V gene lookup returns CDR1 SGHRS and CDR2 YFSETQ. DNA for the CDR3: TGCGCCAGCCGCCTCACACCCCCGGGACTAGCGGGGGGGCGCGAGACCCAGTACTTC. It is translated as CASRLTPPGLAGGRETQYF.

The sample holds one count of this clone. The V and J genes are TRBV28 and TRBJ2-5; TRBD2 agrees at 7 bases. The CDR3 covers 13 residues. Germline CDR1 MDHEN, CDR2 SYDVKM. J was trimmed by 5 bases and V by 3 bases; bases with no gene match: 3. In nucleotides, the CDR3 is TGTGCCAGCAGTTTTATTAGCGGGGAGACCCAGTACTTC. Protein product: CASSFISGETQYF.

The chain carries TRBV7-2 and TRBJ2-3; 10 bases are a match to TRBD2. The V gene's germline CDR1 is SGHTA and CDR2 FQGNSA. This CDR3 region has 16 residues. The J segment lost 2 bases and the V segment lost 6 bases, leaving 8 bases of the junction unmatched. CDR3 sequence reads: CASRSIGLAATDTQYF. The CDR3 DNA reads as TGTGCCAGCAGATCTATTGGACTAGCGGCCACAGATACGCAGTATTTT. The full variable domain, with the rest looked up from reference TRBV7-2 and TRBJ2-3, is GAGVSQSPSNKVTEKGKDVELRCDPISGHTALYWYRQSLGQGLEFLIYFQGNSAPDKSGLPSDRFSAERTGGSVSTLTIQRTQQEDSAVYLCASRSIGLAATDTQYFGPGTRLTVL.

This sequence joins TRBV19 and TRBJ2-3, with TRBD2 matching 11 bases. Germline V gives CDR1 LNHDA, CDR2 SQIVND (reference sequence). Unmatched junction bases numbered 7, after V lost 3 bases and J lost 5 bases. This CDR3 contains 16 residues. The CDR3 DNA follows: TGTGCCAGTAGTATTCTAGCGGGGGGCCTTGGAGATACGCAGTATTTT. Its translation: CASSILAGGLGDTQYF.

This rearrangement joins TRBV10-3 to TRBJ2-2, with D perhaps matching TRBD1 (5 bases). CDR1 is ENHRY and CDR2 is SYGVKD in the germline V gene. The CDR3 spans 15 residues. V dropped 4 bases and J dropped 1 base, with 10 bases sitting between them. The CDR3, as DNA: TGTGCCATCAGTGTCCAGGGTGGGAACACCGGGGAGCTGTTTTTT. Translating it yields CAISVQGGNTGELFF.

This clone was counted between two and nine times. CDR3 protein: CASSPSIPGYEQYF. Here the CDR3 DNA reads TGTGCCAGCAGCCCATCTATCCCCGGCTACGAGCAGTACTTC. This chain connects TRBV9 to TRBJ2-7; D gene uncertain. CDR1 and CDR2 (germline): SGDLS, YYNGEE. V was pared by 4 bases and J by 3 bases, with 14 bases between. The length of the CDR3 is 14 residues. The entire variable domain, with the rest obtained from reference TRBV9 and TRBJ2-7, is as follows: DSGVTQTPKHLITATGQRVTLRCSPRSGDLSVYWYQQSLDQGLQFLIQYYNGEERAKGNILERFSAQQFPDLHSELNLSSLELGDSALYFCASSPSIPGYEQYFGPGTRLTVT.

This clone was counted between two and nine times. The gene calls are TRBV10-2 and TRBJ2-1, with 11 bases lining up with TRBD2. The J segment lost 4 bases and the V segment lost 5 bases, leaving 4 bases of the junction unmatched. CDR1 is WSHSY, CDR2 SAAADI, per germline. The CDR3 has 15 residues. CDR3 in amino acids: CASSTGTSGYNEQFF. CDR3 nucleotides: TGCGCCAGCAGTACCGGGACTAGCGGATACAATGAGCAGTTCTTC.

The chain is built from TRBV5-1 and TRBJ1-1; D might be TRBD1 (5 bases). Deletions cut 0 bases from V and 0 bases from J, with 9 bases between. Germline V gene data show CDR1 as SGHRS and CDR2 as YFSETQ. The CDR3 spans 15 residues. CDR3 loop: CASSLGGHMNTEAFF. DNA for the CDR3: TGCGCCAGCAGCTTGGGAGGACACATGAACACTGAAGCTTTCTTT.

This chain connects TRBV24-1 to TRBJ1-2; the D is unclear. There are 13 residues in the CDR3. Germline V CDR1 and CDR2: KGHDR, SFDVKD. Trimming stripped 5 bases from V and 3 bases from J, with 9 bases between. CDR3 in DNA: TGTGCCACCAGTGTGGGGAGGTACTATGGCTACACCTTC. This codes for CATSVGRYYGYTF.

The V and J genes are TRBV6-6 and TRBJ1-4, with 8 positions matching TRBD1. CDR1 is MNHNY and CDR2 is SVGAGI in the germline V gene (reference sequence). The CDR3 is made up of 15 amino acids. V shed 5 bases and J 2 bases; nucleotides not matched to a gene: 4. Written as DNA, the CDR3 is TGTGCCAGCAGTAACCGACAGGGGACTAATGAAAAACTGTTTTTT. Encoded protein: CASSNRQGTNEKLFF.

This rearrangement joins TRBV25-1 to TRBJ1-1; a weak D match, TRBD1 (5 bases). The CDR3 sequence is 9 residues long. Looked up from germline, CDR1 is MGHDK and CDR2 is SYGVNS. The CDR3 nucleotides read TGTATGGGTAGAAGGGGAGCTTTCTTT. Translated: CMGRRGAFF.

This clone was observed a single time. CDR3 nucleotides: TGTGCCAGCAGCTTAGTCCCAGGGACAGACAAGAACACCGGGGAGCTGTTTTTT. Protein sequence: CASSLVPGTDKNTGELFF. V gene TRBV7-2 combines with J gene TRBJ2-2, with TRBD1 identical over 7 bases. This CDR3 contains 18 residues. J lost 1 base, V lost 1 base, and 9 bases had no gene match. CDR1 and CDR2 (germline): SGHTA, FQGNSA.

This clone was seen only a few times. The CDR3 DNA reads as TGTGCCAGCTCACCAGTTTTAGCGGAATACAATGAGCAGTTCTTC. It specifies CASSPVLAEYNEQFF. The chain couples TRBV18 to TRBJ2-1; maybe TRBD2 (6 bases). Between the trimmed V and J ends, which lost 2 bases and 4 bases, there was a span of 12 bases. Germline CDR1 reads KGHSH; CDR2 reads LQKENI. This CDR3 contains 15 residues.

V gene TRBV7-2 combines with J gene TRBJ2-2; no firm D call. Germline CDR1 and CDR2: SGHTA and FQGNSA. This CDR3 has 15 residues. V shed 1 base and J shed 1 base, with 7 bases lying between them. The CDR3 coding sequence is TGTGCCAGCAGCTTAGAGTCAGGGAACACCGGGGAGCTGTTTTTT. Protein: CASSLESGNTGELFF.